This entry lists 6 T cell receptor beta chains sequenced from one sample in a study of Tregs in tolerant kidney transplant recipients. Mixed chimerism was transient after nonmyeloablative marrow transplants from related graft donors. Some clones are missing from TCRdb's copy, which holds only in-frame ones; the method was immunoSEQ multiplex PCR. This table lists about 23,000 clones. The sequencing used CD4+ T cells from blood (PBMCs), collected 6 months after the transplant. Receptors were obtained from a human patient who received a combined kidney and bone marrow transplant. These T cells may partly come from the graft donor.

Comments on this clone: Its ends do not fully match the called genes, so a read error is possible. The missing CDR3 end, 3 residues past where the read stops, is filled in from the germline J gene. The genes are TRBV11-2 and TRBJ2-7; TRBD1 matches at 7 bases. CDR1 and CDR2 from the germline V gene are SGHAT and FQNNGV. The CDR3 is 14 amino acids. The CDR3 loop reads CAGSSRTGPYEQYF. The CDR3 DNA, read in part, is TGTGCCGGCAGCTCACGGACAGGCCCCTACGAG.

As regards this clone: With the read ending 3 residues before the CDR3 end, the germline J gene is used to fill in that end. The chain combines TRBV2 with TRBJ1-1, with D possibly matching TRBD1 (5 bases). CDR3 size: 13 residues. Germline CDR1 and CDR2: SNHLY and FYNNEI. V dropped 2 bases and J dropped 3 bases, with 7 bases sitting between them. CDR3 amino acids: CASSEWGDTEAFF. CDR3 DNA, as far as it was read: TGTGCCAGCAGTGAATGGGGGGACACTGAA.

Points on this clone: The missing CDR3 end, 3 residues past where the read stops, is filled in from the germline J gene. The chain combines TRBV16 with TRBJ1-5, with D maybe TRBD1 (5 bases). CDR1 is KGHSY and CDR2 is FQNENV in the germline V gene. The CDR3 runs 19 residues. V lost 1 base to trimming and J lost 3 bases, with 22 bases between them. This CDR3 reads CASSQWVGRGAGFNQPQHF. The CDR3 bases that were read are TGTGCCAGCAGCCAATGGGTAGGCCGAGGGGCCGGATTCAATCAGCCC.

A note on this clone: Read data end 3 residues before the CDR3 end; the end is taken from the germline J gene. The chain joins TRBV10-1 to TRBJ2-5; 7 nucleotides line up with TRBD1. This CDR3 has 12 amino acids. Trimming took 8 bases from V and 1 from J; bases not matched to a gene: 1. The germline V gene has CDR1 WNHNN and CDR2 SYGVQD (reference sequence). The sequenced part of the CDR3 DNA is TGCGCCAGCGGGGACAGCCAAGAGACC. This translates into CASGDSQET. The whole CDR3 is CASGDSQETQYF.

Incomplete CDR3 DNA: TGTGCCAGTAGTATTTCCCAGCGGTACGAG. Protein sequence: CASSISQRYE. The whole CDR3 region reads CASSISQRYEQYF. The J gene is TRBJ2-7, the V gene TRBV19, with D possibly matching TRBD2 (5 bases). The sequenced fragment ends 3 residues before the CDR3 boundary, so the rest is inferred from the germline J gene. The CDR3 loop spans 13 amino acids. Trimming took off 3 bases at V and 4 bases at J, with 10 bases between the two ends. CDR1 is LNHDA and CDR2 is SQIVND in the germline V gene (reference sequence).

For this clone: From the germline J gene comes the end of the CDR3, since the read stops 3 residues before it. The rearrangement uses TRBV6-2 or TRBV6-3 and TRBJ1-5, with a tentative D call TRBD1 (5 bases). The CDR3 totals 15 residues. Germline lookup yields CDR1 MNHEY and CDR2 SVGEGT. V was shortened by 2 bases and J by 0 bases, with 8 bases between the two germline ends. The sequenced CDR3 bases are TGTGCCAGCAGTTACAGGGGTTATAGCAATCAGCCC. Residues: CASSYRGYSNQP. In full, the CDR3 is CASSYRGYSNQPQHF.